One and the same sample provided the 19 T cell receptor beta chains below, sequenced in a study of OX40 agonist ivuxolimab in advanced cancers. Produced via immunoSEQ multiplex PCR; TCRdb's table is partial and in-frame only. The sample contains some 76,000 clones, approximately 87% of which appear only once. The input for sequencing was CD4+ or CD8+ T cells sorted from blood, taken in a trial of the OX40 agonist ivuxolimab. The receptors originated from an adult with an advanced solid tumor such as melanoma, head and neck, liver or kidney cancer.

This chain joins TRBV5-1 and TRBJ1-1; possible D gene TRBD1, 5 bases. The CDR3 sequence is 16 residues long. V was pared by 6 bases and J by 5 bases, with 23 bases between. Looked up from germline, CDR1 is SGHRS and CDR2 is YFSETQ. CDR3 amino acids: CASNLIGAGTGTEAFF. The CDR3 DNA reads as TGCGCCAGCAACCTGATAGGTGCAGGGACGGGGACTGAAGCTTTCTTT.

The chain combines TRBV10-3 with TRBJ1-1; 7 nucleotides match TRBD1. The V and J ends lost 0 bases and 3 bases, in that order; junction bases with no gene match: 10. The CDR3 totals 17 residues. The germline CDR1 and CDR2 sequences are ENHRY and SYGVKD. In nucleotides, the CDR3 is TGTGCCATCAGTGAGTCTCCAGGGGGAAAGGGTCACACTGAAGCTTTCTTT. This sequence encodes CAISESPGGKGHTEAFF.

This clone was seen once. The CDR3 bases are TGTGCCAGCAGTTCACCGGGAGCTTTGTGCACCTTC. Translated: CASSSPGALCTF. The chain recombines TRBV6-6 with TRBJ1-2; D uncertain. The CDR3 sequence is 12 residues long. Per the germline V gene, CDR1 is MNHNY and CDR2 is SVGAGI (reference sequence). Trimming shortened V by 4 bases and J by 13 bases, and 16 bases separated the two germline ends.

The rearrangement joins TRBV15 to TRBJ2-7; D is tentatively TRBD1 or TRBD2 (6 bases each). The CDR3 spans 19 residues. Per the germline V gene, CDR1 is LNHNV and CDR2 is YYDKDF (reference sequence). The V gene lost 4 bases and the J gene lost 0 bases, with 25 bases spanning the gap. The CDR3 reads CATSTPRRGRGPYSYEQYF. The CDR3 DNA is TGTGCCACCAGCACTCCCCGGAGGGGTCGGGGGCCTTACTCCTACGAGCAGTACTTC.

The chain joins TRBV7-9 to TRBJ1-4, with 10 bases fitting TRBD1. The germline gives CDR1 SEHNR, CDR2 FQNEAQ (reference sequence). V trimming: 4 bases; J trimming: 1 base; junction bases outside the gene matches: 6. This CDR3 region has 17 residues. CDR3 sequence reads: CASSSSDRGLTNEKLFF. The CDR3 DNA reads TGTGCCAGCAGCTCTAGCGACAGGGGGCTAACTAATGAAAAACTGTTTTTT.

The chain uses TRBV5-6 and TRBJ2-4; D possibly corresponds to TRBD2 (6 bases). V was trimmed by 2 bases and J by 4 bases, leaving 16 bases between them. Germline values: CDR1 SGHDT, CDR2 YYEEEE. This CDR3 is built from 16 residues. CDR3 protein: CASSLPGTVTKNIQYF. CDR3 in DNA: TGTGCCAGCAGCTTACCCGGGACTGTTACAAAAAACATTCAGTACTTC.

This clone has only one observation. This chain uses TRBV28 with TRBJ1-1; 9 nucleotides agree with TRBD1. Germline V gene data show CDR1 as MDHEN and CDR2 as SYDVKM. V lost 6 bases and J lost 0; bases outside the gene matches: 11. The CDR3 extends over 17 amino acids. The DNA of the CDR3 is TGTGCCAGCAGAACGGACAGGGGAAAACCCATGAACACTGAAGCTTTCTTT. Translation gives CASRTDRGKPMNTEAFF.

The J gene is TRBJ2-7, the V gene TRBV6-5; D is undetermined. V was clipped by 0 bases and J by 0 bases, with 6 bases between them. The CDR3 length is 14 residues. The germline CDR1 and CDR2 sequences are MNHEY and SVGAGI. The CDR3, as DNA: TGTGCCAGCAGTTACTCGCCCGTCTCCTACGAGCAGTACTTC. It is translated as CASSYSPVSYEQYF.

The genes are TRBV5-1 and TRBJ1-1, with D possibly being TRBD1 (5 bases). Trimming cost V 0 bases and J 4 bases, with 13 bases left between them. This CDR3 comprises 15 residues. Germline CDR1 reads SGHRS; CDR2 reads YFSETQ. This CDR3 reads CASSLVGGGITEAFF. CDR3 DNA sequence: TGCGCCAGCAGCTTGGTCGGGGGAGGAATCACTGAAGCTTTCTTT.

The chain carries TRBV19 and TRBJ1-2, with D maybe TRBD1 (6 bases). V dropped 5 bases and J dropped 4 bases, with 17 bases sitting between them. Germline CDR1 and CDR2: LNHDA and SQIVND (reference sequence). The CDR3 spans 15 residues. The CDR3 DNA is TGTGCCAGTAGTCCGGAGAACAGGGACTCCTATGGCTACACCTTC. This sequence encodes CASSPENRDSYGYTF.

This rearrangement joins TRBV9 to TRBJ1-5, with D uncertain. This CDR3 has 14 amino acids. CDR1 and CDR2 from the germline V gene are SGDLS and YYNGEE. The ends were cut back, 4 bases at V and 7 bases at J, with 15 bases in the middle. The CDR3 is CASSPTSNSQPQHF. The CDR3 nucleotides are TGTGCCAGCAGCCCAACATCCAATAGCCAGCCCCAGCATTTT. Full variable domain (outside the CDR3, taken from reference TRBV9 and TRBJ1-5): DSGVTQTPKHLITATGQRVTLRCSPRSGDLSVYWYQQSLDQGLQFLIQYYNGEERAKGNILERFSAQQFPDLHSELNLSSLELGDSALYFCASSPTSNSQPQHFGDGTRLSIL.

The rearrangement joins TRBV19 to TRBJ1-2; 8 positions agree with TRBD1. The junction had 6 bases not matched to a gene; V was cut back by 4 bases and J by 2 bases. Germline-derived CDR1 and CDR2 are LNHDA and SQIVND (reference sequence). The CDR3 consists of 15 residues. The CDR3 loop reads CASSSQGAFNYGYTF. Here the CDR3 DNA reads TGTGCCAGTAGTAGTCAGGGGGCGTTCAACTATGGCTACACCTTC.

This clone was seen a handful of times. The chain employs TRBV19 and TRBJ1-5, with D tentatively TRBD1 (5 bases). The CDR3 sequence is 15 residues long. V lost 4 bases, J lost 5 bases, and 15 bases lay in between. From germline, CDR1 is LNHDA and CDR2 SQIVND (reference sequence). The CDR3 protein is CASSTMRWGYQPQHF. The CDR3 nucleotides are TGTGCCAGTAGTACCATGAGGTGGGGGTATCAGCCCCAGCATTTT.

The chain combines TRBV7-2 with TRBJ1-2, with 8 positions matching TRBD1. Per germline, CDR1 SGHTA and CDR2 FQGNSA. The CDR3 length is 17 residues. V trimming: 5 bases; J trimming: 6 bases; junction bases outside the gene matches: 17. CDR3 DNA: TGTGCCAGCAGCCTAATAGGACAGGGCGTCCACGAAAATGGCTACACCTTC. Its protein product is CASSLIGQGVHENGYTF. Variable domain in full (rest from reference TRBV7-2 and TRBJ1-2): GAGVSQSPSNKVTEKGKDVELRCDPISGHTALYWYRQSLGQGLEFLIYFQGNSAPDKSGLPSDRFSAERTGGSVSTLTIQRTQQEDSAVYLCASSLIGQGVHENGYTFGSGTRLTVV.

The V call is TRBV5-6, the J call TRBJ1-2; D gene ambiguous. There are 11 residues in the CDR3. CDR1 is SGHDT and CDR2 is YYEEEE in the germline V gene. V was clipped by 3 bases and J by 7 bases, with 7 bases between them. The CDR3 is CASSSFRGYTF. CDR3 DNA: TGTGCCAGCAGCTCGTTCCGTGGCTACACCTTC.

Only one count was recorded for this clone. The chain has TRBV11-3 and TRBJ2-3, with 8 nucleotides matching TRBD2. The CDR3 loop spans 16 amino acids. The germline V gene has CDR1 SGHNT and CDR2 YENEEA. The V segment lost 1 base and the J segment 1 base; nucleotides outside the gene matches: 4. The CDR3 DNA is TGTGCCAGCAGCTTAGCGGCGGGAGGCGGCACAGATACGCAGTATTTT. Residues: CASSLAAGGGTDTQYF.

The rearrangement joins TRBV4-3 to TRBJ1-2; tentative D call: TRBD1 (5 bases). The CDR3 length is 17 residues. The ends were cut back, 0 bases at V and 4 bases at J, with 18 bases in the middle. Germline V gene data show CDR1 as LGHNA and CDR2 as YSLEER. The chain's CDR3 is CASSQDLPSGPVYGYTF. The DNA for the CDR3 is TGCGCCAGCAGCCAAGACTTGCCGTCGGGGCCAGTCTATGGCTACACCTTC.

The V and J genes are TRBV7-6 and TRBJ1-3, with TRBD1 identical over 8 bases. After removal of 1 base from V and 0 bases from J, the junction contained 2 bases not matched to a gene. CDR1 is SGHVS, CDR2 FNYEAQ, per germline. This CDR3 contains 16 residues. CDR3 DNA: TGTGCCAGCAGCTTAGGGACAGGGAGCTCTGGAAACACCATATATTTT. Translating gives CASSLGTGSSGNTIYF.

This chain links TRBV28 with TRBJ1-1; D remains unclear. Germline V gene data show CDR1 as MDHEN and CDR2 as SYDVKM. CDR3 length: 14 amino acids. The V end lost 11 bases, the J end lost 0 bases, and 16 bases lay between the germline ends. The CDR3 bases are TGTGCCGCCACGGAGGATGGGATGAACACTGAAGCTTTCTTT. It translates to CAATEDGMNTEAFF.